The clone carrying this TCR beta chain was seen a few times. The CDR3 runs 16 residues. V was pared by 4 bases and J by 1 base, with 10 bases of the junction left unmatched. Germline V gene lookup returns CDR1 SGHRS and CDR2 YFSETQ. The data stem from a study of blood T cell repertoires in COVID-19. Generated by immunoSEQ multiplex PCR, the TCRdb table keeps only in-frame clones and is missing some. The repertoire holds 150,000 or so clones, roughly 88% seen once, with 0.6% to 0.65% in the top ten. The clonotype comes from a man aged 55 to 70 with COVID-19, enrolled during active disease. The genes are TRBV5-1 and TRBJ1-1; 7 nucleotides agree with TRBD1. The sequencing sample was made of peripheral blood. DNA for the CDR3: TGCGCCAGCAGCCCCGGACAGGTCACCGCGAACACTGAAGCTTTCTTT. Translating it yields CASSPGQVTANTEAFF.